Presented here are 5 T cell receptor beta chains from one specimen sequenced in a study of blood T cell repertoires in COVID-19. This table comes from immunoSEQ multiplex PCR, and its TCRdb copy is limited to in-frame clones, with some not included. Altogether 200,000 to 250,000 clones are present, roughly 80% being singletons, with the ten largest covering 7.5%. The sequenced sample was peripheral blood. These receptor sequences come from a woman aged 80 or older with COVID-19, enrolled during active disease.

This clone was detected a few times. V and J are TRBV28 and TRBJ1-3, with 7 bases that match TRBD1. Looked up from germline, CDR1 is MDHEN and CDR2 is SYDVKM. CDR3 length: 16 residues. V lost 5 bases and J lost 0; bases outside the gene matches: 7. CDR3 bases: TGTGCCAGCAGTCGGACAGGCCGCAGCTCTGGAAACACCATATATTTT. Encoded protein: CASSRTGRSSGNTIYF.

The chain employs TRBV7-2 and TRBJ2-3; 8 nucleotides line up with TRBD2. This CDR3 has 15 residues. Germline trimming cut 8 bases from V and 2 bases from J; bases unmatched to any gene: 9. Germline-derived CDR1 and CDR2 are SGHTA and FQGNSA. CDR3 in amino acids: CASARGLEVTDTQYF. DNA for the CDR3: TGTGCCAGCGCGAGGGGACTAGAGGTCACAGATACGCAGTATTTT.

This clone has only a few counts. This chain connects TRBV4-1 to TRBJ2-7; D is perhaps TRBD1 (5 bases). This CDR3 region has 17 residues. Germline V gene sequence: CDR1 MGHRA, CDR2 YSYEKL. Trimming removed 0 bases from V and 6 bases from J, with 21 bases in between. The CDR3, as DNA: TGCGCCAGCAGCCAAGAATGGGTTCGATCCGTTCAGGGCGAGCAGTACTTC. Protein product: CASSQEWVRSVQGEQYF.

The CDR3 region is CASSLVGEANEKLFF. The CDR3 bases are TGTGCCAGCAGCTTAGTCGGAGAAGCTAATGAAAAACTGTTTTTT. The chain recombines TRBV7-9 with TRBJ1-4; D uncertain. V lost 1 base to trimming and J lost 3 bases, with 9 bases between them. CDR1 is SEHNR, CDR2 FQNEAQ, per germline (reference sequence). The CDR3 runs to 15 residues.

The V gene is TRBV19, the J gene TRBJ1-2; 10 bases match TRBD1. With V trimmed by 7 bases and J by 8 bases, 13 bases remained unmatched. The CDR3 has 15 residues. Germline CDR1 reads LNHDA; CDR2 reads SQIVND (reference sequence). DNA for the CDR3: TGTGCCAGTACCCCCGGGACAGGGGCGTTCTTGGGCTACACCTTC. This encodes CASTPGTGAFLGYTF.